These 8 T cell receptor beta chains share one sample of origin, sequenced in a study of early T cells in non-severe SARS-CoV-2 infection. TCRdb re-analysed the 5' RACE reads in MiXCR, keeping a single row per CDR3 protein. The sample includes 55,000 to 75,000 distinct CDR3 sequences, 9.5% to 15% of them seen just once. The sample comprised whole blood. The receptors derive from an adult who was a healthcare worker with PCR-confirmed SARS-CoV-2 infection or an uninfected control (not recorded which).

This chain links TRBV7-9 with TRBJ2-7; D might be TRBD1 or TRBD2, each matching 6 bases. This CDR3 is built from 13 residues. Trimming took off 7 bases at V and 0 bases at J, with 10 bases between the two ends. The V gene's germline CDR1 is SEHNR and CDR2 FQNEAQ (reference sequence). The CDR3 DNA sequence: TGTGCCAGCACCCCGGGGGCCTCCTACGAGCAGTACTTC. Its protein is CASTPGASYEQYF.

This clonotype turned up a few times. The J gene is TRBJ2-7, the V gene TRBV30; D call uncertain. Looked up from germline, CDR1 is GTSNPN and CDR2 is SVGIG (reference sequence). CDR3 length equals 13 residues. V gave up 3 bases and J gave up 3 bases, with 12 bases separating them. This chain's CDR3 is CAWRRATFYEQYF. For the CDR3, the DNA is TGTGCCTGGAGAAGGGCCACTTTCTACGAGCAGTACTTC.

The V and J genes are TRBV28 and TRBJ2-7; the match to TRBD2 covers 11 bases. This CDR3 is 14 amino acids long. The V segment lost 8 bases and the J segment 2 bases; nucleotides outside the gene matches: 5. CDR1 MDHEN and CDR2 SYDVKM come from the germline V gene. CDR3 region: CASGSLAGAYEQYF. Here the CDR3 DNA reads TGTGCCAGCGGATCACTAGCGGGGGCCTACGAGCAGTACTTC. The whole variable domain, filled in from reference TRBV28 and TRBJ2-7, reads DVKVTQSSRYLVKRTGEKVFLECVQDMDHENMFWYRQDPGLGLRLIYFSYDVKMKEKGDIPEGYSVSREKKERFSLILESASTNQTSMYLCASGSLAGAYEQYFGPGTRLTVT.

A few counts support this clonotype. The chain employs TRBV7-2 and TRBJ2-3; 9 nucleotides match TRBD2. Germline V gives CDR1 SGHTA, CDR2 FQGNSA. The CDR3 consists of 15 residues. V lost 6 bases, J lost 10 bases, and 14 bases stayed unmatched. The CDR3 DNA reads TGTGCCAGCAGTTACCAGCCCGGGACTAGCAGCGCGCAGTATTTT. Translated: CASSYQPGTSSAQYF.

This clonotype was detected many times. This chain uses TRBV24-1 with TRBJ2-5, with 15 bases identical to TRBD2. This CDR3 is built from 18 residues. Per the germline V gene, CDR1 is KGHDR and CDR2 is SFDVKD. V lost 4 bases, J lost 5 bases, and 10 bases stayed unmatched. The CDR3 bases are TGTGCCACCAGTGACCCAGGACTAGCGGGAGGGGTCCGTGAGACCCAGTACTTC. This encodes CATSDPGLAGGVRETQYF.

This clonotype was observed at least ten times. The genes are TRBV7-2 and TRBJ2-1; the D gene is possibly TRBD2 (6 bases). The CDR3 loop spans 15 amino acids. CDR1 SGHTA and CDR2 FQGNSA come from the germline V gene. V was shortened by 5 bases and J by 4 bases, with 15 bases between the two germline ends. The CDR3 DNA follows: TGTGCCAGCAGCCCCGCCGGGGGAGGATACAATGAGCAGTTCTTC. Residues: CASSPAGGGYNEQFF.

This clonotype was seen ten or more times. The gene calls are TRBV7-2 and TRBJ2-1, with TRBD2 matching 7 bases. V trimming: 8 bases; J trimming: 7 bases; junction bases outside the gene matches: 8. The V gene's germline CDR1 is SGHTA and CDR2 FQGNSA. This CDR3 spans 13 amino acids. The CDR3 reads CASQEASGNEQFF. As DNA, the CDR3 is TGTGCCAGCCAAGAGGCTAGCGGAAATGAGCAGTTCTTC.

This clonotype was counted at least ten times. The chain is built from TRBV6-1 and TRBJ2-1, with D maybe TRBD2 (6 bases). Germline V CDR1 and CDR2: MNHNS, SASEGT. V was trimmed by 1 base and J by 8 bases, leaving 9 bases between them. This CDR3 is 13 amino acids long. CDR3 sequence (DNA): TGTGCCAGCAGTGAAGGTCAGCGGGATGAGCAGTTCTTC. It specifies CASSEGQRDEQFF.